This entry is about one TCR beta chain. The data belong to a study of blood T cell repertoires in COVID-19. Across the study: Some COVID-19 samples were acute and others convalescent; all came from the United States, Italy and Spain. PBMCs, B-cell-depleted T cells, or T cells were the source of the cDNA or gDNA that made up the material.

Germline CDR1 and CDR2: MGHRA and YSYEKL. The V segment lost 2 bases and the J segment 5 bases; nucleotides outside the gene matches: 6. CDR3 size: 15 residues. Measured with immunoSEQ multiplex PCR; TCRdb has only the in-frame clones, and not every one. The profile covers fewer than 250,000 clones, with around four fifths appearing a single time and 5% to 8% taken by the ten largest. The clonotype originates from a woman aged 55-69 years with active or convalescent COVID-19. The chain combines TRBV4-1 with TRBJ1-1, with 9 bases that match TRBD1. Material: peripheral blood. In DNA, the CDR3 is TGCGCCAGCAGCCAACAATACAGGGGGCGGACTGAAGCTTTCTTT. It translates to CASSQQYRGRTEAFF.